This T cell receptor (beta chain) originates from a study of blood T cell repertoires in COVID-19. About the research overall: Samples of COVID-19 (acute and convalescent) were obtained from the United States, Italy and Spain.

Looked up from germline, CDR1 is SQVTM and CDR2 is ANQGSEA. The CDR3 runs 16 residues. The trim removed 4 bases at V and 1 base at J, leaving 10 bases unmatched. Authors' analysis steps: Quantification of nucleated cells was approximated via reference gene primer amplification. Assay used: immunoSEQ multiplex PCR; TCRdb lists only in-frame clones, some missing. The V and J calls and the clone size are those of that table, but D and trimming were determined from the DNA. The sample holds approximately 330,000 clones; roughly 89% are singletons and the top ten take about 8.4%. The study recruited people aged about 18 to 90 years across under 25 US areas.

Input material: PBMCs or T cells enriched from blood (not recorded which). This TCR derives from a woman in her twenties or thirties who had recovered from COVID-19. The rearrangement uses TRBV29-1 and TRBJ2-7; TRBD2 matches 10 bases. CDR3 bases: TGCAGCGTTGGGCACCTACTAGCGGGACCTTCCTACGAGCAGTACTTC. This gives the protein CSVGHLLAGPSYEQYF.